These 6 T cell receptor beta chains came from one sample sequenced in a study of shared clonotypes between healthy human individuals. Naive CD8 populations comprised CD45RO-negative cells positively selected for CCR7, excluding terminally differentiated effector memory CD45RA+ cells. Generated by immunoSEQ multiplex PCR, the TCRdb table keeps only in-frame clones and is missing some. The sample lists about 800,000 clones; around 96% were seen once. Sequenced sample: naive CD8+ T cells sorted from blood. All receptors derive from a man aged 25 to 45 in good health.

In nucleotides, the CDR3 is TGTGCCACAACAGGGGGCGGCTACAATGAGCAGTTCTTC. Protein sequence: CATTGGGYNEQFF. The chain uses TRBV27 and TRBJ2-1; TRBD1 agrees at 9 bases. Germline CDR1 is MNHEY and CDR2 is SMNVEV (reference sequence). The CDR3 contains 13 residues. V lost 10 bases to trimming and J lost 3 bases; unmatched junction nucleotides: 4.

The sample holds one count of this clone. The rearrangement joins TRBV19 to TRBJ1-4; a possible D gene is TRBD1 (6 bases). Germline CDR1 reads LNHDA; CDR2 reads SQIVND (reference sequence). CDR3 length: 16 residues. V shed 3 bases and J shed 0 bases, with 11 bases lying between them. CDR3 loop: CASSITHRATNEKLFF. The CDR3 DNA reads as TGTGCCAGTAGTATTACGCACAGGGCAACTAATGAAAAACTGTTTTTT.

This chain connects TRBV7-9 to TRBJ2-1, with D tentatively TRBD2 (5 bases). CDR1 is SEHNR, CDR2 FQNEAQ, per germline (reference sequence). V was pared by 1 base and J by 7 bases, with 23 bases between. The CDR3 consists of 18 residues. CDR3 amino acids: CASSLVGGRGGNRNEQFF. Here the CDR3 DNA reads TGTGCCAGCAGCTTAGTCGGTGGGCGCGGAGGCAATCGAAATGAGCAGTTCTTC.

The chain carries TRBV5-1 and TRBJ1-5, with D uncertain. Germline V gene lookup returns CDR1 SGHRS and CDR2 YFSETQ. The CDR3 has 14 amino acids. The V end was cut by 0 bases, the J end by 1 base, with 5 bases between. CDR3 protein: CASSLGQSNQPQHF. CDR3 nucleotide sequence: TGCGCCAGCAGCTTGGGGCAGAGCAATCAGCCCCAGCATTTT.

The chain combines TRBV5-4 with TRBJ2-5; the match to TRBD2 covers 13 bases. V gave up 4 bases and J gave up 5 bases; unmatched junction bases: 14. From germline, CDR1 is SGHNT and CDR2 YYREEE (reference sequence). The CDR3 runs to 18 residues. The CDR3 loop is CASSPELAGGPRDETQYF. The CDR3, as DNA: TGTGCCAGCAGCCCTGAACTAGCGGGAGGGCCCCGGGATGAGACCCAGTACTTC.

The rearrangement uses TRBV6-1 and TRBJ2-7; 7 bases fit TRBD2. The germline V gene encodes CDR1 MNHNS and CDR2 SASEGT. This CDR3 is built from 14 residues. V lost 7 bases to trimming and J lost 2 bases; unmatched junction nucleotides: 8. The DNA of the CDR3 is TGTGCCAGCACCGAATGGGCGGGAGCCTACGAGCAGTACTTC. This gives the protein CASTEWAGAYEQYF.